The TCR beta chain under discussion was sequenced for a study of cytomegalovirus exposure and HLA in healthy donors. Sequencing used immunoSEQ multiplex PCR; TCRdb keeps in-frame clones, though not all of them. The sample consists of hundreds of thousands of clones, roughly 85% of them appearing once. While the first cohort had 500 to 700 subjects, the donors belonged to the separate validation cohort of more than 95 subjects. The CDR3 has 14 amino acids. CDR1 and CDR2 from the germline V gene are MNHNS and SASEGT. V shed 5 bases and J shed 5 bases, with 15 bases lying between them. This chain uses TRBV6-1 with TRBJ1-1; weak D call: TRBD1 (6 bases). The TCR was taken from a woman between 18 and 29 years old in good health and CMV-seronegative. Material for sequencing was PBMCs. CDR3: CASSIQGFETEAFF. The DNA of the CDR3 is TGTGCCAGCAGTATACAGGGATTTGAGACTGAAGCTTTCTTT.